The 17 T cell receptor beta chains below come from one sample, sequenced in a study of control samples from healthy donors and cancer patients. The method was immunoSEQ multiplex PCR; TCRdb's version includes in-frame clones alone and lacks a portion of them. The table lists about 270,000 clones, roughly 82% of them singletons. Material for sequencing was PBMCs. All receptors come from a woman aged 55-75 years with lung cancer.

CDR3 coding DNA: TGTGCCAGCAGCTTAACGGCATCCGCCGGGGAGCTGTTTTTT. Protein: CASSLTASAGELFF. The J gene is TRBJ2-2, the V gene TRBV7-3; D unclear. This CDR3 contains 14 residues. Trimming pared 0 bases from V and 6 bases from J, leaving 8 bases between. Germline V gene data show CDR1 as SGHTA and CDR2 as FQGTGA. Based on the CDR3 plus reference TRBV7-3 and TRBJ2-2, the full variable domain is GAGVSQTPSNKVTEKGKYVELRCDPISGHTALYWYRQSLGQGPEFLIYFQGTGAADDSGLPNDRFFAVRPEGSVSTLKIQRTERGDSAVYLCASSLTASAGELFFGEGSRLTVL.

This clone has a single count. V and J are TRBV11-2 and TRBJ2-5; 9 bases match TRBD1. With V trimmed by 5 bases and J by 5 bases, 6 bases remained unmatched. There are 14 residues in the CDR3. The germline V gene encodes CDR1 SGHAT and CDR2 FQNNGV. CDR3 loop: CASSTWTGVETQYF. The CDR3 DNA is TGTGCCAGCAGCACCTGGACAGGGGTTGAGACCCAGTACTTC.

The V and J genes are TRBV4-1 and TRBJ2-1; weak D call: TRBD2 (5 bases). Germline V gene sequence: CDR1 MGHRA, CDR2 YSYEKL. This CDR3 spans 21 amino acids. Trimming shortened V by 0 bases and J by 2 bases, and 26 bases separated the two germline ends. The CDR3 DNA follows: TGCGCCAGCAGCCAAGATCCAGACTTCTCCGGGGTTCCGGGTCCCTACAATGAGCAGTTCTTC. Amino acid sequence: CASSQDPDFSGVPGPYNEQFF.

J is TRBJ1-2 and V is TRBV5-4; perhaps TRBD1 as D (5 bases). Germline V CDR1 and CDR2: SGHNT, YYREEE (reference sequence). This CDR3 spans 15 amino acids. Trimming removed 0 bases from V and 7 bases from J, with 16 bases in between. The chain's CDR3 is CASSLVGRTPAGYTF. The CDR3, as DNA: TGTGCCAGCAGCTTGGTGGGGCGGACTCCCGCTGGCTACACCTTC.

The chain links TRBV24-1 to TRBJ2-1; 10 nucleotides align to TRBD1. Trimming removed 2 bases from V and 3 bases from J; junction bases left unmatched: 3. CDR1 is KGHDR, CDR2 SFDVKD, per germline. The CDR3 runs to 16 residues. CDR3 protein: CATSDSGTGVYNEQFF. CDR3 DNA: TGTGCCACCAGTGATTCCGGGACAGGGGTCTACAATGAGCAGTTCTTC.

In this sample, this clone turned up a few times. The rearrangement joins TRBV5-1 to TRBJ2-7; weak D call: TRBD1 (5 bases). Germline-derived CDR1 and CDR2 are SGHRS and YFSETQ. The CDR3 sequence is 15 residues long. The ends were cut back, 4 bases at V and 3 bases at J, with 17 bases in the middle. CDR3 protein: CASSQRQPGSYEQYF. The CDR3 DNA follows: TGCGCCAGCAGCCAACGACAGCCGGGTAGCTACGAGCAGTACTTC.

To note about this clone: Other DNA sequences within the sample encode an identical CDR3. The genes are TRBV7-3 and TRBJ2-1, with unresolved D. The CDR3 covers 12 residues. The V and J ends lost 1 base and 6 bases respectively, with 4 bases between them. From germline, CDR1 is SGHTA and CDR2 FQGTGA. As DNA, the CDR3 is TGTGCCAGCAGCTTAAGTGGCAATGAGCAGTTCTTC. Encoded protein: CASSLSGNEQFF.

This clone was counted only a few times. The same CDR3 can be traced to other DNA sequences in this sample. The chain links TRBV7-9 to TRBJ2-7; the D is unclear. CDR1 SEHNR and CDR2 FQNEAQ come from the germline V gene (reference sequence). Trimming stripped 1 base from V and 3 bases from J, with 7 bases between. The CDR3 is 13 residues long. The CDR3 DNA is TGTGCCAGCAGCTTAGGCACCTTCTACGAGCAGTACTTC. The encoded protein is CASSLGTFYEQYF.

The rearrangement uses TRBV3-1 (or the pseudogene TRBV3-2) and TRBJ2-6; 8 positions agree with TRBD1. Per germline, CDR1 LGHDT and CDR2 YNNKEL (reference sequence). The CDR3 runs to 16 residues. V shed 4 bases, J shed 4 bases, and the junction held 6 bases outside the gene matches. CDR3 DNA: TGTGCCAGCAGCCCGTCAGGGGGCATCGGGGCCAACGTCCTGACTTTC. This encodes CASSPSGGIGANVLTF.

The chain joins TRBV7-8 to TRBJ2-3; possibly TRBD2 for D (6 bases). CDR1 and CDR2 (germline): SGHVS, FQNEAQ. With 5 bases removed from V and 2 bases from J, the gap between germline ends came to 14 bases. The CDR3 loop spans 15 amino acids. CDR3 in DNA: TGTGCCAGCAGCCGCCAGGCGGGGCACACAGATACGCAGTATTTT. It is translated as CASSRQAGHTDTQYF.

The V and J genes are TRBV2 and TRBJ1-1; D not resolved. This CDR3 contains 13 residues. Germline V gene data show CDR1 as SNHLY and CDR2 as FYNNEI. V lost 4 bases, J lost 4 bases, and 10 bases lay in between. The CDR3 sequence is CASSGAVGTEAFF. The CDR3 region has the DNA TGTGCCAGCAGTGGGGCCGTGGGCACTGAAGCTTTCTTT. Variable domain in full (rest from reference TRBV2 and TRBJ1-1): EPEVTQTPSHQVTQMGQEVILRCVPISNHLYFYWYRQILGQKVEFLVSFYNNEISEKSEIFDDQFSVERPDGSNFTLKIRSTKLEDSAMYFCASSGAVGTEAFFGQGTRLTVV.

DNA of the CDR3: TGTGCCAGCAGTGAAAATCTGGGGGGGTATGCTGAAGCTTTCTTT. Translating it yields CASSENLGGYAEAFF. This chain uses TRBV25-1 with TRBJ1-1, with D perhaps matching TRBD1 (5 bases). Trimming removed 2 bases from V and 6 bases from J, with 16 bases in between. From germline, CDR1 is MGHDK and CDR2 SYGVNS. The CDR3 consists of 15 residues.

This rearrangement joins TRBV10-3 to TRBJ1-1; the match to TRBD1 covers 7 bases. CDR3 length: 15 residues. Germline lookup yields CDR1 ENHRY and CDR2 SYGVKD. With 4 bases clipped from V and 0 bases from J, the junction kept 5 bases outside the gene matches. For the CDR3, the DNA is TGTGCCATCAGTGGGGACAGCCGCATGAACACTGAAGCTTTCTTT. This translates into CAISGDSRMNTEAFF.

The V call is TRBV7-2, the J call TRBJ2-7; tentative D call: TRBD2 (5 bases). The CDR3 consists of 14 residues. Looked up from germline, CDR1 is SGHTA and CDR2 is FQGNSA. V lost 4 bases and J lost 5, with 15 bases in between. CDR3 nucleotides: TGTGCCAGCAGCTCCTGGCGGCTCGGGGACGAGCAGTACTTC. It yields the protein CASSSWRLGDEQYF.

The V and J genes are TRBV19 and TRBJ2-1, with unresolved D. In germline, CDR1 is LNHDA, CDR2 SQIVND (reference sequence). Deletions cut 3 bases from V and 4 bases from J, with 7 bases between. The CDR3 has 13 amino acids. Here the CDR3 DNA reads TGTGCCAGTAGTATCATCGCTTACAATGAGCAGTTCTTC. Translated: CASSIIAYNEQFF.

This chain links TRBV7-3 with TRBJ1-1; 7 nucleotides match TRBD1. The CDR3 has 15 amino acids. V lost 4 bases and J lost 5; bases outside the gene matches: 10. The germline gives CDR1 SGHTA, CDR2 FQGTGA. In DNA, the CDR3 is TGTGCCAGCAGCTCCTCTGGACAGGCGGAGACTGAAGCTTTCTTT. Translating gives CASSSSGQAETEAFF.

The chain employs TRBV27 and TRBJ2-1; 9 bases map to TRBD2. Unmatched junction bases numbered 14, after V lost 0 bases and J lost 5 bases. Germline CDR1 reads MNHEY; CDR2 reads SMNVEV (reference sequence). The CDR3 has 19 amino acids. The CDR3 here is CASSLSRGGARDSHNEQFF. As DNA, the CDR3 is TGTGCCAGCAGTTTATCCCGCGGGGGGGCAAGGGATTCCCACAATGAGCAGTTCTTC.